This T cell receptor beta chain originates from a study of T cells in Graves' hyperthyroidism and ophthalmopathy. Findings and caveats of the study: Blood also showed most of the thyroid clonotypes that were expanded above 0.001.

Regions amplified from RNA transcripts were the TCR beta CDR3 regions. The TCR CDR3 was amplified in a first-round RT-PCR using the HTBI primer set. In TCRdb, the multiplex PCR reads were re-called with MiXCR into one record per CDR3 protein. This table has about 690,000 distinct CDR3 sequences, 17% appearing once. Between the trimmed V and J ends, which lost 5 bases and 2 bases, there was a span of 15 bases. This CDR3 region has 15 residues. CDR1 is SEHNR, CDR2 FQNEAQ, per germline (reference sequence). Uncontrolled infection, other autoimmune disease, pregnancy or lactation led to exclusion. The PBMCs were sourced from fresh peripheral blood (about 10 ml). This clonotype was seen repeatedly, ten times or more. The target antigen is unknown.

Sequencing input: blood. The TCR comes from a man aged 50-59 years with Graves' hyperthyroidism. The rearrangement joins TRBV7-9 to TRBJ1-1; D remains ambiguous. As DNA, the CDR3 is TGTGCCAGCAGCGTATTGGAGGATGTAAACACTGAAGCTTTCTTT. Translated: CASSVLEDVNTEAFF.